This T cell receptor beta chain appears in the sequencing data of a study of T-cell memory formation after mild COVID-19. For this clonotype: What it recognizes is unknown.

The CDR3 runs to 15 residues. Trimming cost V 6 bases and J 5 bases, with 19 bases left between them. Germline CDR1 and CDR2: MNHEY and SVGEGT. Using constant-segment primers, 5'RACE produced TCR alpha and TCR beta cDNA libraries carrying sample barcodes and UMIs. MiXCR, applied by TCRdb to the 5' RACE reads, yields one record per CDR3 protein. The table lists 250,000 to 350,000 distinct CDR3 sequences, just under 20% of them singletons. Study results and caveats: Cross-reactive memory apparently joined, as some responding clones appeared in pre-infection memory. Clones contracting across day 15 to 85 had a balanced CD4/CD8 profile; later expanding clones leaned CD4+. CM and EM subsets held most contracting CD4+ clones; EMRA held CD8+ ones.

The sample consisted of PBMCs or a T cell subset sorted from them (not recorded which). This TCR came from a man younger than 30 who had mild COVID-19 (a few samples of this study predate the infection). Cell type and time point are not known. The J gene is TRBJ1-2, the V gene TRBV6-2 or TRBV6-3; no reliable D call. The CDR3 loop is CASSLRAPKGYGYTF. The CDR3 DNA is TGTGCCAGCAGCCTTCGGGCTCCGAAAGGGTATGGCTACACCTTC.